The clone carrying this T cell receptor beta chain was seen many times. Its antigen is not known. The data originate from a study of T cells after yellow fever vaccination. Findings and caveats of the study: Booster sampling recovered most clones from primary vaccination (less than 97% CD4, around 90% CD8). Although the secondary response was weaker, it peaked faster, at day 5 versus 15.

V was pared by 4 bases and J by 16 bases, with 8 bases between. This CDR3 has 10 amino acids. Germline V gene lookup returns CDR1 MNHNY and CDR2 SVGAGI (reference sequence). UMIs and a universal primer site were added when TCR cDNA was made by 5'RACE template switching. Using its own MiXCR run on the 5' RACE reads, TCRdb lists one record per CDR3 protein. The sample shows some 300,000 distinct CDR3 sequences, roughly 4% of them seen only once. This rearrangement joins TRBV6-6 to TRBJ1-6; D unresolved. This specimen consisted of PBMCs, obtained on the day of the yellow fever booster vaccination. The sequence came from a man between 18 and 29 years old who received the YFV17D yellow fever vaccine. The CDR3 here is CASSSPALHF. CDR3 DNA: TGTGCCAGCAGTTCCCCTGCTCTCCACTTT.